These T cell receptor beta chains were read from a single sample in a study of blood T cell repertoires in COVID-19. The table came from immunoSEQ multiplex PCR; TCRdb's copy has only in-frame clones and leaves some out. The sample holds more than 250,000 clones, about 90% seen once. Sequenced sample: PBMCs or T cells enriched from blood (not recorded which). All receptors come from a woman in her 30s who had recovered from COVID-19. Both conserved end residues are part of each CDR3. The D gene is left open where the match is weak. The size of a clone is reported for some rows only, either as once, few or many, or as a class for expanded clones.

J	D	V	size	CDR3	DNA
TRBJ1-5	.	TRBV2	.	CASSDTAQQPQHF	TGTGCCAGCAGCGACACCGCGCAGCAGCCCCAGCATTTT
TRBJ1-2	TRBD1	TRBV9	.	CASSRPEGQVYGYTF	TGTGCCAGCAGCAGACCGGAGGGACAGGTCTATGGCTACACCTTC
TRBJ1-2	.	TRBV4-1	.	CASSPGVNYGYTF	TGCGCCAGCAGCCCAGGCGTTAACTATGGCTACACCTTC
TRBJ1-1	TRBD1	TRBV18	.	CASSPAGGRTEAFF	TGTGCCAGCTCACCAGCAGGGGGCAGGACTGAAGCTTTCTTT
TRBJ1-6	.	TRBV9	.	CASSVGADNSPLHF	TGTGCCAGCAGCGTAGGGGCTGACAATTCACCCCTCCACTTT
TRBJ1-3	.	TRBV12-5	.	CATREGAGNTIYF	TGTGCTACGCGGGAGGGAGCAGGAAACACCATATATTTT
TRBJ1-2	TRBD1	TRBV5-6	.	CASIEDRGRNYGYTF	TGTGCCAGCATTGAAGACAGGGGGCGGAACTATGGCTACACCTTC
TRBJ1-4	.	TRBV19	.	CATKKFTTNEKLFF	TGTGCCACTAAGAAATTTACAACTAATGAAAAACTGTTTTTT
TRBJ2-3	.	TRBV29-1	.	CSVGTPNGNTQYF	TGCAGCGTAGGCACCCCGAACGGGAATACGCAGTATTTT
TRBJ2-1	.	TRBV11-2	.	CASLWGGPTYNEQFF	TGTGCCAGCCTCTGGGGGGGCCCCACCTACAATGAGCAGTTCTTC
TRBJ1-2	TRBD1	TRBV19	.	CATETGGFGYTF	TGTGCCACCGAGACAGGGGGCTTTGGCTACACCTTC
TRBJ1-3	.	TRBV18	.	CASSPTVSGNTIYF	TGTGCCAGCTCACCAACAGTCTCTGGAAACACCATATATTTT
TRBJ2-2	.	TRBV9	.	CASSYREGSTGELFF	TGTGCCAGCAGCTACAGGGAGGGGAGCACCGGGGAGCTGTTTTTT
TRBJ1-3	TRBD1	TRBV2	.	CASIRDSGNTIYF	TGTGCCAGCATCCGGGACAGTGGAAACACCATATATTTT
TRBJ1-4	TRBD1	TRBV29-1	.	CSAGQGASNEKLFF	TGCAGCGCTGGACAGGGGGCGTCTAATGAAAAACTGTTTTTT
TRBJ1-2	.	TRBV6-5	.	CASINRGLRGYTF	TGTGCCAGCATCAACCGGGGGTTGCGAGGCTACACCTTC
TRBJ2-3	.	TRBV7-9	.	CASSLGLPTDTQYF	TGTGCCAGCAGCTTGGGACTCCCCACAGATACGCAGTATTTT
TRBJ1-2	.	TRBV6-4	.	CASSDSGGNYGYTF	TGTGCCAGCAGTGACTCGGGGGGGAACTATGGCTACACCTTC
TRBJ1-2	.	TRBV25-1	few	CASSDPGGHYGYTF	TGTGCCAGCAGTGACCCCGGGGGGCACTATGGCTACACCTTC
TRBJ2-5	TRBD2	TRBV4-3	.	CASSQVAGSQETQYF	TGCGCCAGCAGCCAGGTAGCGGGGAGCCAAGAGACCCAGTACTTC
TRBJ1-1	.	TRBV18	.	CASSPGTGGWNTEAFF	TGTGCCAGCTCACCCGGGACGGGAGGATGGAACACTGAAGCTTTCTTT
TRBJ1-1	.	TRBV5-1	.	CASSLAGMDLGAFF	TGCGCCAGCAGCTTGGCAGGGATGGACCTGGGGGCTTTCTTT
TRBJ2-1	TRBD1	TRBV7-3	once	CASSLTGTVSYNEQFF	TGTGCCAGCAGCTTAACGGGGACAGTCTCCTACAATGAGCAGTTCTTC
TRBJ1-5	.	TRBV5-8	.	CASRLSKSNQPQHF	TGTGCCAGCAGGCTGAGTAAGAGCAATCAGCCCCAGCATTTT
TRBJ1-1	.	TRBV2	.	CASSRAKQAGAEAFF	TGTGCCAGCAGCAGAGCCAAACAGGCGGGGGCTGAAGCTTTCTTT
TRBJ2-5	.	TRBV24-1	.	CATSDFGAEGETQYF	TGTGCCACCAGTGATTTTGGAGCGGAGGGGGAGACCCAGTACTTC
TRBJ2-1	TRBD2	TRBV5-4	.	CASSLGTSGGSYNEQFF	TGTGCCAGCAGCTTGGGGACTAGCGGGGGTTCCTACAATGAGCAGTTCTTC
TRBJ2-7	TRBD1	TRBV11-2	once	CASSLVGQGYYEQYF	TGTGCCAGCAGCTTAGTGGGACAGGGATACTACGAGCAGTACTTC
TRBJ2-1	.	TRBV11-2	.	CASSLDQGWNEQFF	TGTGCCAGCAGCTTAGATCAGGGTTGGAATGAGCAGTTCTTC
TRBJ1-2	.	TRBV10-3	.	CAISESGDGYTF	TGTGCCATCAGTGAGTCGGGAGATGGCTACACCTTC
TRBJ2-1	.	TRBV5-5	.	CASRHTGIISYNEQFF	TGTGCCAGCAGACACACAGGAATAATCTCCTACAATGAGCAGTTCTTC
TRBJ2-7	TRBD1	TRBV19	.	CASRNGQGLYEQYF	TGTGCCAGTAGAAACGGACAGGGCTTATACGAGCAGTACTTC
TRBJ2-1	TRBD2	TRBV4-2	few	CASSQETNGLAAEQFF	TGTGCCAGCAGCCAAGAAACCAACGGGCTAGCGGCTGAGCAGTTCTTC
TRBJ2-7	.	TRBV7-9	.	CASSQRIYEQYF	TGTGCCAGCAGCCAGCGGATCTACGAGCAGTACTTC
TRBJ1-3	TRBD1	TRBV19	.	CASSTTGTGSGNTIYF	TGTGCCAGTAGTACAACCGGGACAGGGAGTGGAAACACCATATATTTT
TRBJ2-2	.	TRBV15	few	CATSGVPTGELFF	TGTGCCACCAGCGGAGTCCCGACCGGGGAGCTGTTTTTT
TRBJ1-2	.	TRBV6-6	.	CASSYQGSDYGYTF	TGTGCCAGCAGTTATCAGGGCTCCGACTATGGCTACACCTTC
TRBJ1-4	.	TRBV10-2	.	CASSESSGVGLNEKLFF	TGCGCCAGCAGTGAGTCGAGCGGGGTCGGACTAAATGAAAAACTGTTTTTT
TRBJ1-3	.	TRBV5-1	.	CASSLGTPGNTIYF	TGCGCCAGCAGCCTCGGGACTCCTGGAAACACCATATATTTT
TRBJ2-5	TRBD2	TRBV2	.	CATREGVQETQYF	TGTGCGACCCGGGAGGGGGTTCAAGAGACCCAGTACTTC
TRBJ2-7	.	TRBV7-9	.	CASSSTGHGEQYF	TGTGCCAGCAGCTCCACCGGCCACGGGGAGCAGTACTTC
TRBJ2-3	TRBD1	TRBV3-1/TRBV3-2	.	CASSQDLRDRGRDTQYF	TGTGCCAGCAGCCAAGATCTTAGGGACAGGGGGCGAGATACGCAGTATTTT
TRBJ2-5	TRBD2	TRBV27	.	CASSLLAGGQETQYF	TGTGCCAGCAGTTTGCTTGCGGGGGGGCAAGAGACCCAGTACTTC
TRBJ2-7	TRBD2	TRBV7-9	once	CASSFGGGLEQYF	TGTGCCAGCAGCTTTGGCGGGGGGCTCGAGCAGTACTTC
TRBJ1-2	TRBD1	TRBV9	.	CASSAKPGTGFGYTF	TGTGCCAGCAGCGCCAAACCCGGGACAGGGTTTGGCTACACCTTC
TRBJ2-7	.	TRBV16	.	CASSAPGVPGEQYF	TGTGCCAGCAGCGCTCCAGGGGTTCCAGGCGAGCAGTACTTC
TRBJ2-3	TRBD2	TRBV18	.	CASSPNGETSGGVWATQYF	TGTGCCAGCTCACCGAATGGAGAGACTAGCGGGGGGGTCTGGGCTACGCAGTATTTT
TRBJ1-4	.	TRBV11-2	few	CASSPRELKLFF	TGTGCCAGCAGCCCCAGGGAACTAAAACTGTTTTTT
TRBJ2-7	TRBD1	TRBV5-6	.	CASSPAGQGSYEQYF	TGTGCCAGCAGCCCGGCCGGACAGGGTTCCTACGAGCAGTACTTC
TRBJ2-2	.	TRBV11-3	.	CASSLTTGELFF	TGTGCCAGCAGCTTAACTACCGGGGAGCTGTTTTTT
TRBJ1-5	.	TRBV7-6	.	CASSLTGLRNQPQHF	TGTGCCAGCAGCCTCACGGGGTTGCGCAATCAGCCCCAGCATTTT
TRBJ1-2	TRBD1	TRBV18	few	CASSPRGGEIHGYTF	TGTGCCAGCTCACCACGAGGGGGCGAGATCCATGGCTACACCTTC
TRBJ1-5	TRBD1	TRBV30	.	CAWSRTGLGNQPQHF	TGTGCCTGGAGTCGGACAGGGCTCGGCAATCAGCCCCAGCATTTT